These T cell receptor beta chains were read from a single sample in a study of lymphopenia after photon versus proton radiotherapy. The data were produced by immunoSEQ multiplex PCR, yet TCRdb's version contains in-frame clones alone and is incomplete. The table has tens of thousands of clones, more than 75% seen once. Sequencing used peripheral blood, obtained from a patient treated with photon-based radiotherapy. These TCRs come from an older woman with pancreatic cancer. CDR3s leave out the opening cysteine and the closing phenylalanine or tryptophan.

V gene: TRBV5-1
J gene: TRBJ2-7
CDR3 protein: ASSLVSRGYNEQY

V gene: TRBV5-1
J gene: TRBJ2-3
CDR3 protein: ASSRIFSTDTQY

V gene: TRBV4-2
J gene: TRBJ2-1
CDR3 protein: ASSQPRSGMGWNEQF

V gene: TRBV2
J gene: TRBJ1-1
CDR3 protein: ASSEWQGQAEAF

V gene: TRBV9
J gene: TRBJ1-2
CDR3 protein: ASSAGTPGRYGYT

V gene: TRBV30
J gene: TRBJ2-1
CDR3 protein: AWSGLHNEQF

V gene: TRBV7-3
J gene: TRBJ2-1
CDR3 protein: ASSSREGYYNEQF

V gene: TRBV28
J gene: TRBJ2-1
CDR3 protein: ASSSLPGLADNEQF

V gene: TRBV18
J gene: TRBJ1-1
CDR3 protein: ASSPDRRDDEAF

V gene: TRBV6-1
J gene: TRBJ1-2
CDR3 protein: ASSYNGVDYT

V gene: TRBV5-6
J gene: TRBJ2-3
CDR3 protein: ASSLGTARMY

V gene: TRBV9
J gene: TRBJ2-1
CDR3 protein: ASSLGEGSYNEQF

V gene: TRBV18
J gene: TRBJ2-3
CDR3 protein: ASSIKGTSSRLDTDTQY

V gene: TRBV7-2
J gene: TRBJ2-1
CDR3 protein: ASSLAPAGSYNEQF

V gene: TRBV15
J gene: TRBJ2-6
CDR3 protein: ATSRADHGANVLT

V gene: TRBV14
J gene: TRBJ2-7
CDR3 protein: ASSDRGSHEQY

V gene: TRBV18
J gene: TRBJ1-4
CDR3 protein: ASSSGIGGEKLF

V gene: TRBV6-5
J gene: TRBJ2-7
CDR3 protein: ASTDDKGYEQY

V gene: TRBV5-4
J gene: TRBJ2-3
CDR3 protein: ASSKGQDVTDTQY

V gene: TRBV13
J gene: TRBJ2-1
CDR3 protein: ASSSPRTSGRSMYEQF

V gene: TRBV27
J gene: TRBJ1-5
CDR3 protein: ASSLVGALNQPQH

V gene: TRBV4-3
J gene: TRBJ1-2
CDR3 protein: ASSQWPGIKGYGYT

V gene: TRBV6-7
J gene: NA
CDR3 protein: ASSYSSGDPCGGSYEQF

V gene: TRBV29-1
J gene: TRBJ2-5
CDR3 protein: SVESILGTGVRETQY

V gene: TRBV19
J gene: TRBJ2-4
CDR3 protein: ATSNLAKNIQY

V gene: TRBV28
J gene: TRBJ2-7
CDR3 protein: ASSSLIYEQY

V gene: TRBV27
J gene: TRBJ2-1
CDR3 protein: ASSSLSLAVSYNEQF

V gene: TRBV4-3
J gene: TRBJ2-7
CDR3 protein: ASSQEVSSGRVSYEQY

V gene: TRBV7-9
J gene: TRBJ1-5
CDR3 protein: ASSLGGGGSQPQH

V gene: TRBV4-2
J gene: TRBJ1-5
CDR3 protein: ASSQDRQRNQPQH

V gene: TRBV19
J gene: TRBJ2-1
CDR3 protein: ASSIGDRYGEQF

V gene: TRBV6-1
J gene: TRBJ1-5
CDR3 protein: ASRHNSNQPQH

V gene: TRBV4-1
J gene: TRBJ2-1
CDR3 protein: ASSLYAANEQF

V gene: TRBV7-3
J gene: TRBJ1-1
CDR3 protein: ASSPQGAGNTEAF

V gene: TRBV6-6
J gene: TRBJ2-5
CDR3 protein: ASSYPGQQQY

V gene: TRBV28
J gene: TRBJ2-1
CDR3 protein: ASSGQGAVYNEQF

V gene: TRBV5-6
J gene: TRBJ1-4
CDR3 protein: ASSFTGVATNEKLF

V gene: TRBV10-3
J gene: TRBJ2-2
CDR3 protein: AIRGSSGELF

V gene: TRBV28
J gene: TRBJ1-2
CDR3 protein: ASSLLAGQGNYGYT

V gene: TRBV27
J gene: TRBJ1-4
CDR3 protein: ASSRGQQINEKLF

V gene: TRBV7-3
J gene: TRBJ2-7
CDR3 protein: ASSLYGVGSGSYEQY

V gene: TRBV5-6
J gene: TRBJ2-1
CDR3 protein: ASSLVGFTGAYNEQF

V gene: TRBV29-1
J gene: TRBJ2-7
CDR3 protein: SAAPTGPTNEQY